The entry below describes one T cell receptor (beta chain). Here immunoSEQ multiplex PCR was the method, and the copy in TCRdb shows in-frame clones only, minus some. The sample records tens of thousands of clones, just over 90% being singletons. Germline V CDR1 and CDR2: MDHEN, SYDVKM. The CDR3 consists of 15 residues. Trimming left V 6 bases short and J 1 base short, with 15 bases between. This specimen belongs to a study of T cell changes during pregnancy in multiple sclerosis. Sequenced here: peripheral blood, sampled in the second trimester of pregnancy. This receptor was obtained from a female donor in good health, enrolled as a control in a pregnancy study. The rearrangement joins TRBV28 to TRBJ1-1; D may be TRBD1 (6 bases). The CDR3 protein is CASRNLDRPNTEAFF. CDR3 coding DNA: TGTGCCAGCAGGAACTTGGACAGACCGAACACTGAAGCTTTCTTT.